This is a list of T cell receptor beta chains from one sample in a study of cytomegalovirus exposure and HLA in healthy donors. The repertoire was sequenced with immunoSEQ multiplex PCR; TCRdb's copy has only in-frame clones and lacks some. The sample holds roughly 130,000 clones, 73% seen once. Source material: PBMCs. The receptors originated from a woman aged 40-49 years in good health and CMV-seronegative. The conserved cysteine and the conserved F or W are not part of the CDR3 here.

TRBJ1-2,TRBV5-4,12,ASSLVPGQVDYT
TRBJ2-1,TRBV27,9,ASRRTGRVF
TRBJ1-2,TRBV18,12,ASSPYRDKLGYT
TRBJ2-2,TRBV21-1,16,ASSKESWGVVCTGELF
TRBJ1-3,TRBV5-4,13,ASSRAGGGRNTIY
TRBJ1-2,TRBV19,10,ASNGHSYGYT
TRBJ2-5,TRBV7-3,11,ASSFGPPAAQY
TRBJ2-5,TRBV5-1,13,ASSLQGGAQETQY
TRBJ1-6,TRBV7-8,13,ASSLWEDRLSPLH
TRBJ1-5,TRBV4-2,14,ASSPVEQGVGQPQH
TRBJ1-4,TRBV4-1,15,ASSQPGQGGTWEKLF
TRBJ1-4,TRBV4-2,14,ASSQDTGGRGEKLF
NA,TRBV6-6,12,ASSYEQAAGEQY
TRBJ2-2,TRBV7-9,15,ASSLDRQGRNTGELF
TRBJ2-3,TRBV2,15,ASSIGERTGGTDTQY
TRBJ1-2,TRBV6-1,11,ASSRGQPYGYT
TRBJ1-4,TRBV9,14,ASSVGVTGLNEKLF
TRBJ1-2,TRBV4-3,17,ASSQGFYPTGGAGYGYT
TRBJ1-6,TRBV4-1,13,ASSQDQDYNSPLH
TRBJ2-1,TRBV5-1,12,ASKGLAGYNEQF
TRBJ2-1,TRBV11-3,11,ASSSDASGGKF